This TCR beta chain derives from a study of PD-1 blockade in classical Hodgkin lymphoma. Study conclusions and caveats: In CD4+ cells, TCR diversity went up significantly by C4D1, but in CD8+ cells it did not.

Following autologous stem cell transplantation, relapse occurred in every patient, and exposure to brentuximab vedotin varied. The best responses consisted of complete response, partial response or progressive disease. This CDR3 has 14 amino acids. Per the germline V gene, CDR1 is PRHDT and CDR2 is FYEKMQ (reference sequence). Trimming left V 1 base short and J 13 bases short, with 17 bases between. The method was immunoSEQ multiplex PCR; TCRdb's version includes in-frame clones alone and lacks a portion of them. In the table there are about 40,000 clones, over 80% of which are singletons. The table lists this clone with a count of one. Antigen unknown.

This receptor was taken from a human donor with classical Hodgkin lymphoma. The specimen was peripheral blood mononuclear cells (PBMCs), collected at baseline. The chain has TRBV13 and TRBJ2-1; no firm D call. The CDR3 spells CASSLDRNPPYQFF. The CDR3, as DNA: TGTGCCAGCAGCTTAGATAGGAACCCCCCTTACCAGTTCTTC.